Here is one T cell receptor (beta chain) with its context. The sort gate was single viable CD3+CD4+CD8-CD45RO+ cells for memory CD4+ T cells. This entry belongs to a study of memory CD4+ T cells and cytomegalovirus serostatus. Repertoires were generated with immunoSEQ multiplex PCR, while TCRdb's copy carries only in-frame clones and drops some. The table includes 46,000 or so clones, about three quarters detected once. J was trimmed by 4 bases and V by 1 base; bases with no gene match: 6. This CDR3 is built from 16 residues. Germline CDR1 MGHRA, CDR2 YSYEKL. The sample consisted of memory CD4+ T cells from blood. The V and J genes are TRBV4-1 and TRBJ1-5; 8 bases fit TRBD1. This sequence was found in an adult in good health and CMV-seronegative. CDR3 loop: CASSQVGTGLNQPQHF. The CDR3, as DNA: TGCGCCAGCAGCCAAGTCGGGACAGGCCTAAATCAGCCCCAGCATTTT.